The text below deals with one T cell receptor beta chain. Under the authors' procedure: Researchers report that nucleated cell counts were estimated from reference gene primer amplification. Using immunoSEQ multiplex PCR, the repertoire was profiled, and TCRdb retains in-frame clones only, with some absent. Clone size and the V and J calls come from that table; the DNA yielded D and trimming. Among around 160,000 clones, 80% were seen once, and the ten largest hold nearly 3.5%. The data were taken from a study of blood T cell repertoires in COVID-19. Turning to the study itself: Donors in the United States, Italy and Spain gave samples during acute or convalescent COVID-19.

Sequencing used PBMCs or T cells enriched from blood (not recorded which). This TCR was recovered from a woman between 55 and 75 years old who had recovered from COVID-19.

Here the CDR3 reads CSVVSYADTQYF. The CDR3, as DNA: TGCAGCGTTGTGTCTTATGCGGATACGCAGTATTTT. This chain uses TRBV29-1 with TRBJ2-3; D unclear. Germline values: CDR1 SQVTM, CDR2 ANQGSEA. With 4 bases removed from V and 6 bases from J, the gap between germline ends came to 11 bases. The CDR3 runs 12 residues.